Listed below are T cell receptor beta chains from one sample, sequenced in a study of blood T cells in healthy people across ages. TCRdb called the 5' RACE reads again in MiXCR, with one record for every CDR3 protein. The sample includes some 320,000 distinct CDR3 sequences, roughly 26% of them seen just once. Input material: blood. These receptor sequences come from a woman in her 70s in good health. The conserved cysteine and the conserved F or W are not part of the CDR3 here.

TRBJ2-1	TRBV7-9	ASSPWGINNEQF
TRBJ1-2	TRBV3-1	ASSQEGTKANGYT
TRBJ1-6	TRBV28	ASRPTGAGDNSPLH
TRBJ1-1	TRBV29-1	SVVWGSNTEAF
TRBJ2-4	TRBV28	ASCGGAKNIQY
.	TRBV4-2	ASSQPQAYGVGIRNEQF
TRBJ1-4	TRBV9	ASSVQGHSNEKLF
TRBJ1-1	TRBV20-1	SARDRRGGTEAF
TRBJ2-5	TRBV7-6	ASSSRLAGGPGFQETQY
TRBJ1-4	TRBV5-6	ASSSTGAKLF
TRBJ1-4	TRBV15	ATSRDLGEKLF
TRBJ1-1	TRBV7-2	ASSLFLGGTGGSGTEAF
TRBJ1-2	TRBV5-1	ASSFPGSGGGYT
TRBJ1-4	TRBV5-6	ASSLGTPGGAEKLF
TRBJ1-6	TRBV3-1	ASSQSGGFYSPLH
TRBJ2-1	TRBV6-6	ASSYGQYPYNEQF
TRBJ2-1	TRBV20-1	SAAIAGRYNEQF
TRBJ2-3	TRBV6-1	ASSAIAGVSTDTQY
.	TRBV5-6	ASSRGQGSYEQY
TRBJ2-1	TRBV4-2	ASSQGDGGVYNEQF
TRBJ2-7	TRBV12-3/TRBV12-4	ASSFQKRTTYPSTYEQY
TRBJ2-5	TRBV2	ASSDSELETQY
TRBJ2-3	TRBV7-2	ASSSPGDTQY
TRBJ2-7	TRBV3-1	ASSPKTSGYEQY
TRBJ1-2	TRBV7-2	ASSPVVQGGYT
TRBJ1-5	TRBV3-1	ASSQTGSGQPQH
TRBJ1-5	TRBV4-1	ASSPGTRDRPQH
TRBJ2-1	TRBV7-2	ASSDGGAGRGEQF
TRBJ1-4	TRBV29-1	SVAGRGSEKLF
TRBJ2-7	TRBV7-2	ASSPYLTVRQGFYEQY
TRBJ2-1	TRBV28	ASSLGSDEQF
TRBJ2-2	TRBV30	AWRGITGELF
TRBJ2-5	TRBV14	ASRGSGQGTQY